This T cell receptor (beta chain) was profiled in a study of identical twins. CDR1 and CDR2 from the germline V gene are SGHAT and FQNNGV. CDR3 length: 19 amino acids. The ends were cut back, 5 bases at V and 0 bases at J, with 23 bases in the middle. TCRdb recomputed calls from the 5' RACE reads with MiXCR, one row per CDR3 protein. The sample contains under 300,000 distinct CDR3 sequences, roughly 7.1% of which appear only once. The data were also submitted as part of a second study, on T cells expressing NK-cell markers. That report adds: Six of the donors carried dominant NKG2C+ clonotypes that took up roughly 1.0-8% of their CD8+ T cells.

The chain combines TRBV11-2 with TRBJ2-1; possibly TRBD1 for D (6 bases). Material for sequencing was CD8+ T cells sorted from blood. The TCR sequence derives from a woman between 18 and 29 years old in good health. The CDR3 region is CASSQGTGYQGSSYNEQFF. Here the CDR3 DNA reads TGTGCCAGCAGCCAGGGGACGGGGTACCAAGGTAGCTCCTACAATGAGCAGTTCTTC.